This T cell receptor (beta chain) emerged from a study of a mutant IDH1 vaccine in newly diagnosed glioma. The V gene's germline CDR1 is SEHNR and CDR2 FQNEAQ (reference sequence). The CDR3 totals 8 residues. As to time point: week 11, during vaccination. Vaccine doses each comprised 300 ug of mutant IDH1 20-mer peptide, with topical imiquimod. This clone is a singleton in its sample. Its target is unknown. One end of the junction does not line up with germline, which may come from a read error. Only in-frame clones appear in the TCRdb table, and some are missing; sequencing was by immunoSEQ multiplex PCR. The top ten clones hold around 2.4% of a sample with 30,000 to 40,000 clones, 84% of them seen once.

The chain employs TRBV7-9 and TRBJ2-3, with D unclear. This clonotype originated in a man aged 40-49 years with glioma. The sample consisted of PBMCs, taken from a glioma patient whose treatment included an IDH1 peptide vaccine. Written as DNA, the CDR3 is TGTGCCAGCAGCCGCGCGGATTTT. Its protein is CASSRADF.